Presented here are 7 T cell receptor beta chains from one specimen sequenced in a study of blood T cell repertoires in COVID-19. Data came from immunoSEQ multiplex PCR; TCRdb stores just in-frame clones and leaves some out. This sample has around 250,000 clones, with about four fifths found just once. Sequenced material: peripheral blood. The receptors were gathered from a man aged 30-40 years who had recovered from COVID-19.

This clone was recorded a few times. J is TRBJ2-2 and V is TRBV27; 7 bases are a match to TRBD2. Germline values: CDR1 MNHEY, CDR2 SMNVEV (reference sequence). Trimming cost V 2 bases and J 4 bases; bases outside gene matches: 1. The CDR3 has 14 residues. The CDR3 protein is CASSLGGVTGELFF. The DNA of the CDR3 is TGTGCCAGCAGTTTAGGGGGGGTCACCGGGGAGCTGTTTTTT.

The DNA for the CDR3 is TGTGCCAGCAGCTTACGTCCCGAGCGGTGGACTGAAGCTTTCTTT. The encoded protein is CASSLRPERWTEAFF. The V call is TRBV7-8, the J call TRBJ1-1; no clear D. CDR1 and CDR2 from the germline V gene are SGHVS and FQNEAQ. Trimming pared 2 bases from V and 5 bases from J, leaving 15 bases between. The CDR3 is 15 amino acids.

This rearrangement joins TRBV11-3 to TRBJ2-1; 8 nucleotides align to TRBD1. CDR3 length: 16 residues. Per germline, CDR1 SGHNT and CDR2 YENEEA. V gave up 2 bases and J gave up 5 bases; unmatched junction bases: 8. The CDR3 sequence: CASSLSQGAHNNEQFF. In DNA, the CDR3 is TGTGCCAGCAGCTTATCTCAGGGGGCTCATAACAATGAGCAGTTCTTC.

The CDR3 DNA follows: TGTGCCAGCTCCCAACAAGCCCGTAGGAGTGAAAAACTGTTTTTT. This translates into CASSQQARRSEKLFF. This chain links TRBV18 with TRBJ1-4; D call uncertain. V was trimmed by 6 bases and J by 7 bases, leaving 18 bases between them. The CDR3 runs to 15 residues. CDR1 is KGHSH and CDR2 is LQKENI in the germline V gene. Using reference TRBV18 and TRBJ1-4 for the parts outside the CDR3, the full variable domain is NAGVMQNPRHLVRRRGQEARLRCSPMKGHSHVYWYRQLPEEGLKFMVYLQKENIIDESGMPKERFSAEFPKEGPSILRIQQVVRGDSAAYFCASSQQARRSEKLFFGSGTQLSVL.

The chain uses TRBV18 and TRBJ1-1, with 8 bases matching TRBD1. The CDR3 has 16 amino acids. Looked up from germline, CDR1 is KGHSH and CDR2 is LQKENI. The trim removed 2 bases at V and 5 bases at J, leaving 10 bases unmatched. CDR3 in amino acids: CASSPKDREVGTEAFF. The CDR3 DNA is TGTGCCAGCTCACCAAAGGACAGGGAGGTAGGGACTGAAGCTTTCTTT.

The chain couples TRBV28 to TRBJ1-4, with 12 bases aligning to TRBD1. The CDR3 loop spans 17 amino acids. Per germline, CDR1 MDHEN and CDR2 SYDVKM. The V segment lost 5 bases and the J segment 7 bases; nucleotides outside the gene matches: 11. This chain's CDR3 is CASSGSFGTGGGEKLFF. In DNA form, the CDR3 reads TGTGCCAGCAGTGGGAGCTTCGGGACAGGGGGCGGTGAAAAACTGTTTTTT.

The rearrangement links TRBV6-6 to TRBJ2-4, with D maybe TRBD1 (5 bases). This CDR3 comprises 15 residues. The germline gives CDR1 MNHNY, CDR2 SVGAGI (reference sequence). Deletions cut 3 bases from V and 5 bases from J, with 14 bases between. CDR3 sequence (DNA): TGTGCCAGCAGTTATGCGCAGGGTATCGAAAACATTCAGTACTTC. It translates to CASSYAQGIENIQYF.